Described below is a single T cell receptor (beta chain) sequence and its context. As yet, its antigen is unknown. The entry originates in a study of blood T cells in healthy people across ages. Study-wide results and limits: A strong correlation was seen between TCR beta diversity and naive T cell percentage.

Each sample yielded at least 5.5 micrograms of PBMC total RNA. This CDR3 is built from 14 residues. Germline CDR1 is DFQATT and CDR2 is SNEGSKA (reference sequence). V dropped 2 bases and J dropped 3 bases, with 12 bases sitting between them. The use of a sample-barcoded 5' primer and a J-beta primer mix characterized a second PCR of roughly 7 to 11 cycles. TCRdb reprocessed the 5' RACE reads with MiXCR, giving one entry per CDR3 protein. The table shows 1.5 million to 2 million distinct CDR3 sequences, with about two fifths occurring only once. Sequenced input: blood. This sequence was found in a human donor in good health. V gene TRBV20-1 combines with J gene TRBJ2-3; perhaps TRBD2 as D (5 bases). The CDR3 loop is CSARSLRDTDTQYF. The CDR3 DNA reads as TGCAGTGCTAGAAGTCTGAGGGATACAGATACGCAGTATTTT.